These T cell receptor beta chains were read from a single sample in a study of blood T cells in healthy people across ages. TCRdb processed the 5' RACE reads anew with MiXCR; each CDR3 protein has one entry. The sample comprises 1.5 million to 2 million distinct CDR3 sequences, roughly two fifths of which are singletons, and more than 20% rests with the top ten. Sequences were obtained from blood. The receptors derive from a human donor in good health. CDR3s include the opening cysteine and the closing phenylalanine or tryptophan. D genes are given only for firm matches. A row's size may be missing; if present it is once, few, many or a size class.

v_call	j_call	d_call	clone_size	cdr3_nt	cdr3_aa
TRBV14	TRBJ2-4	NA	few	TGTGCCAGCAGCCATACAACAGTTCACCCAGCCAAAAACATTCAGTACTTC	CASSHTTVHPAKNIQYF
TRBV12-3/TRBV12-4	TRBJ2-3	TRBD2	NA	TGTGCCAGCAGTTTAGTGGCCACTAGCCCTCCGGGAGGCGATACGCAGTATTTT	CASSLVATSPPGGDTQYF
TRBV5-5	TRBJ2-3	NA	NA	TGTGCCAGCAGCGCCTTAGCGTATACGCAGTATTTT	CASSALAYTQYF
TRBV30	TRBJ1-2	TRBD1	once	TGTGCCTGGAGTACAGGGGCAAACTATGGCTACACCTTC	CAWSTGANYGYTF
TRBV2	TRBJ2-3	NA	few	TGTGCCAGCAGTGTTCGGAAGGGCAGTTCGGATGCGCAGTATTTT	CASSVRKGSSDAQYF
TRBV12-3/TRBV12-4	TRBJ1-2	NA	NA	TGTGCCAGCAGTTTAGCGGGACCTCACTATGGCTACACCTTC	CASSLAGPHYGYTF
TRBV7-2	TRBJ2-3	NA	once	TGTGCCAGCAGCTTAGGCTCGACACCCGCAGATACGCAGTATTTT	CASSLGSTPADTQYF
TRBV3-1	TRBJ2-1	TRBD1	NA	TGTGCCAGCAGCCAAGATCTGGGCACAGGGGTGTTCTTC	CASSQDLGTGVFF
TRBV7-9	TRBJ1-2	NA	NA	TGTGCCAGCAGCACCCGGTCGAGCCTTATTTCTCGGGAGGGTTACTATGGCTACACCTTC	CASSTRSSLISREGYYGYTF
TRBV25-1	TRBJ2-6	TRBD1	few	TGTGCCAGCAGTGGGGGGACAGGTAGCTCTGGGGCCAACGTCCTGACTTTC	CASSGGTGSSGANVLTF
TRBV28	TRBJ2-6	NA	few	TGTGCCAGCAACGACCCAGACGGCCCCGGGTACTCTGGGGCCAACGTCCTGACTTTC	CASNDPDGPGYSGANVLTF
TRBV30	TRBJ1-1	NA	NA	TGTGCCTGGACACAGGGAGGTAACACTGAAGCTTTCTTT	CAWTQGGNTEAFF
TRBV20-1	TRBJ1-1	TRBD1	NA	TGCAGTGCTTATAACAGGGGGCGGACTGAAGCTTTCTTT	CSAYNRGRTEAFF
TRBV20-1	TRBJ1-1	NA	NA	TGCAGTGCTAGATACTACTTGAACACTGAAGCTTTCTTT	CSARYYLNTEAFF
TRBV7-2	TRBJ2-1	TRBD2	NA	TGTGCCAGCAGCTTAGCAAGGACGACGGGGGGTTACAATGAGCAGTTCTTC	CASSLARTTGGYNEQFF
TRBV4-3	TRBJ1-4	NA	NA	TGCGCCAGCAGCCCTCGAGGGCGGACCTCTAATGAAAAACTGTTTTTT	CASSPRGRTSNEKLFF
TRBV6-5	TRBJ2-7	NA	NA	TGTGCCAGCAGTTACTTAACCAGGGACGAGCAGTACTTC	CASSYLTRDEQYF
TRBV6-2/TRBV6-3	TRBJ2-5	NA	NA	TGTGCCAGCAGAGCCTCGGGGGCCCCCTCGGTGGAGACCCAGTACTTC	CASRASGAPSVETQYF
TRBV25-1	TRBJ1-2	NA	once	TGTGCCAGCAGTGAATATTTTCCGGTCGATGGCTACACCTTC	CASSEYFPVDGYTF
TRBV5-1	TRBJ2-7	TRBD2	NA	TGCGCCAGCAGCGCAGCGGGGGGGCAATACGAGCAGTACTTC	CASSAAGGQYEQYF
TRBV7-2	TRBJ1-2	TRBD1	NA	TGTGCCAGCAGGTCGGACAGGGGATCTCTAGTTGACACCTTC	CASRSDRGSLVDTF
TRBV4-1	TRBJ2-5	TRBD2	NA	TGCGCCAGCAGCCACCGGACTAGCGGGGGGATGGAGACCCAGTACTTC	CASSHRTSGGMETQYF
TRBV7-9	TRBJ1-1	TRBD1	NA	TGTGCCAGCAAGCTTAAGTGGGACAGGGGTGTCCCTGAAGCTTTCTTT	CASKLKWDRGVPEAFF
TRBV7-8	TRBJ2-5	TRBD1	once	TGTGCCAGCAGTCGGGGGACAGGGGATATGTGGGAGACCCAGTACTTC	CASSRGTGDMWETQYF
TRBV10-3	TRBJ2-7	NA	few	TGTGCCATCAGTGAGCCCGCCTTCGGAGTCGAGCAGTACTTC	CAISEPAFGVEQYF
TRBV4-2	TRBJ2-3	TRBD2	few	TGTGCCAGCAGCCAAGTCGGGGGGGCCTACACAGATACGCAGTATTTT	CASSQVGGAYTDTQYF